Below, 31 T cell receptor beta chains from the same sample are listed, as sequenced in a study of blood T cell repertoires in COVID-19. Clones were sequenced by immunoSEQ multiplex PCR, and TCRdb holds only the in-frame ones, with some missing. The sample has 250,000 to 300,000 clones; roughly 85% are singletons. Sequenced sample: peripheral blood. Source of these receptors: a man in his 60s who had recovered from COVID-19.

Points on this clone: The sample contains more than one DNA sequence encoding this CDR3. This sequence joins TRBV5-1 and TRBJ1-1, with D hard to call. This CDR3 has 14 amino acids. CDR1 is SGHRS and CDR2 is YFSETQ in the germline V gene. V was pared by 0 bases and J by 1 base, with 7 bases between. CDR3 residues: CASSLVSGNTEAFF. The CDR3 DNA reads as TGCGCCAGCAGCTTGGTCTCCGGGAACACTGAAGCTTTCTTT.

CDR3 in DNA: TGTGCCAGCTCACCGGGCGGGAGGGCCTCCTACAATGAGCAGTTCTTC. Translating gives CASSPGGRASYNEQFF. The V gene is TRBV18, the J gene TRBJ2-1, with 9 bases lining up with TRBD2. CDR3 length equals 16 residues. V shed 3 bases and J 0 bases; nucleotides not matched to a gene: 3. Germline lookup yields CDR1 KGHSH and CDR2 LQKENI.

The chain couples TRBV11-3 to TRBJ2-5, with TRBD1 identical over 9 bases. V lost 5 bases, J lost 1 base, and 8 bases stayed unmatched. This CDR3 has 16 residues. Germline-derived CDR1 and CDR2 are SGHNT and YENEEA. The chain's CDR3 is CASSLTTGGAQETQYF. Written as DNA, the CDR3 is TGTGCCAGCAGCCTCACGACAGGGGGGGCCCAAGAGACCCAGTACTTC.

A single count supports this clone. The chain recombines TRBV6-6 with TRBJ1-1, with TRBD1 matching 9 bases. V shed 6 bases, J shed 0 bases, and the junction held 5 bases outside the gene matches. This CDR3 has 15 amino acids. The germline gives CDR1 MNHNY, CDR2 SVGAGI (reference sequence). CDR3 nucleotides: TGTGCCAGCAGACTCGGGACAGGGATGAACACTGAAGCTTTCTTT. Residues: CASRLGTGMNTEAFF.

The rearrangement joins TRBV18 to TRBJ1-4; TRBD1 might be the D (5 bases). The CDR3 is 15 amino acids. Germline V lookup: CDR1 KGHSH, CDR2 LQKENI. Trimming took off 5 bases at V and 7 bases at J, with 17 bases between the two ends. The CDR3 protein is CASSAGVAGSEKLFF. CDR3 bases: TGTGCCAGCTCAGCGGGGGTCGCAGGGAGTGAAAAACTGTTTTTT.

This rearrangement joins TRBV28 to TRBJ2-7, with 8 nucleotides matching TRBD1. Per the germline V gene, CDR1 is MDHEN and CDR2 is SYDVKM. V lost 6 bases and J lost 9; bases outside the gene matches: 19. The CDR3 has 16 amino acids. The chain's CDR3 is CASSPFPRDRPHRQYF. The CDR3 coding sequence is TGTGCCAGCAGCCCCTTCCCCCGGGACAGGCCCCACCGGCAGTACTTC.

The chain joins TRBV7-9 to TRBJ2-5; perhaps TRBD2 as D (5 bases). The V end lost 5 bases, the J end lost 2 bases, and 12 bases lay between the germline ends. Germline lookup yields CDR1 SEHNR and CDR2 FQNEAQ (reference sequence). The CDR3 loop spans 14 amino acids. CDR3 in amino acids: CASSQRAEQETQYF. The CDR3 DNA sequence: TGTGCCAGCAGCCAGAGGGCAGAACAAGAGACCCAGTACTTC.

The chain couples TRBV28 to TRBJ2-2, with D perhaps matching TRBD2 (6 bases). The CDR3 is 15 residues long. With 0 bases removed from V and 6 bases from J, the gap between germline ends came to 11 bases. The germline V gene encodes CDR1 MDHEN and CDR2 SYDVKM. CDR3 residues: CASSLWSGGAGELFF. In nucleotides, the CDR3 is TGTGCCAGCAGTTTATGGTCAGGAGGGGCCGGGGAGCTGTTTTTT. The entire variable domain, with the rest obtained from reference TRBV28 and TRBJ2-2, is as follows: DVKVTQSSRYLVKRTGEKVFLECVQDMDHENMFWYRQDPGLGLRLIYFSYDVKMKEKGDIPEGYSVSREKKERFSLILESASTNQTSMYLCASSLWSGGAGELFFGEGSRLTVL.

The rearrangement uses TRBV18 and TRBJ2-5; D possibly corresponds to TRBD1 (7 bases). The CDR3 consists of 16 residues. V shed 6 bases and J shed 2 bases, with 19 bases lying between them. Germline-derived CDR1 and CDR2 are KGHSH and LQKENI. The CDR3 is CASSADREVRQETQYF. CDR3 coding DNA: TGTGCCAGCTCCGCAGACAGGGAGGTTCGGCAAGAGACCCAGTACTTC.

The chain recombines TRBV5-1 with TRBJ2-3; TRBD2 matches at 15 bases. The CDR3 runs 20 residues. The germline V gene encodes CDR1 SGHRS and CDR2 YFSETQ. V was pared by 3 bases and J by 3 bases, with 14 bases of the junction left unmatched. CDR3 coding DNA: TGCGCCAGCAGCTCCACCGGCGGACTAGCGGGGGGGCGGATGACAGATACGCAGTATTTT. Its protein product is CASSSTGGLAGGRMTDTQYF.

This sequence joins TRBV5-1 and TRBJ1-6, with TRBD1 matching over 10 bases. With 4 bases clipped from V and 8 bases from J, the junction kept 3 bases outside the gene matches. The CDR3 covers 14 residues. CDR1 SGHRS and CDR2 YFSETQ come from the germline V gene. The CDR3: CASSRDRGYSPLHF. CDR3 nucleotide sequence: TGCGCCAGCAGCCGGGACAGGGGATATTCACCCCTCCACTTT.

The chain employs TRBV18 and TRBJ1-2; 8 positions agree with TRBD1. There are 14 residues in the CDR3. The V gene's germline CDR1 is KGHSH and CDR2 LQKENI. Unmatched junction bases numbered 11, after V lost 6 bases and J lost 8 bases. This CDR3 is CASSRDRLGRGYTF. The CDR3 region has the DNA TGTGCCAGCTCGCGGGACAGGCTCGGGCGAGGCTACACCTTC.

Only one count was recorded for this clone. The chain employs TRBV7-2 and TRBJ2-3; 14 nucleotides align to TRBD2. The V gene end was trimmed by 3 bases and the J gene end by 5 bases; junction bases not matched to a gene: 10. In germline, CDR1 is SGHTA, CDR2 FQGNSA. The CDR3 length is 18 residues. The CDR3 spells CASSLRLAGGRVGDTQYF. The CDR3 DNA sequence: TGTGCCAGCAGCTTGCGACTAGCGGGGGGGCGGGTTGGAGATACGCAGTATTTT.

This clone came up a few times. This chain uses TRBV19 with TRBJ2-7, with TRBD1 identical over 9 bases. V was clipped by 4 bases and J by 6 bases; unmatched bases: 16. CDR1 is LNHDA, CDR2 SQIVND, per germline (reference sequence). CDR3 size: 17 residues. In DNA, the CDR3 is TGTGCCAGTAGTAAGTCGCCCTACCGGGACAGGGCATCCGAGCAGTACTTC. Residues: CASSKSPYRDRASEQYF.

The rearrangement joins TRBV19 to TRBJ1-5, with TRBD1 identical over 11 bases. This CDR3 is 15 amino acids long. The germline CDR1 and CDR2 sequences are LNHDA and SQIVND (reference sequence). V lost 5 bases and J lost 5; bases outside the gene matches: 5. CDR3 region: CASSPGQGAYQPQHF. The CDR3 DNA is TGTGCCAGTAGTCCCGGACAGGGGGCGTATCAGCCCCAGCATTTT.

The chain recombines TRBV29-1 with TRBJ2-1; 9 nucleotides match TRBD1. After removal of 8 bases from V and 4 bases from J, the junction contained 6 bases not matched to a gene. From germline, CDR1 is SQVTM and CDR2 ANQGSEA. The CDR3 extends over 13 amino acids. In DNA, the CDR3 is TGCAGCACGGGACAGGGCGTTTACAATGAGCAGTTCTTC. Encoded protein: CSTGQGVYNEQFF.

The chain carries TRBV12-3 or TRBV12-4 and TRBJ1-5; D unclear. This CDR3 is built from 13 residues. Trimming shortened V by 6 bases and J by 2 bases, and 8 bases separated the two germline ends. This CDR3 reads CASSPGGNQPQHF. The CDR3 DNA is TGTGCCAGCAGCCCCGGGGGCAATCAGCCCCAGCATTTT.

Here the CDR3 reads CASSQVSGRGETQYF. CDR3 coding DNA: TGTGCCAGCAGCCAAGTCAGCGGGAGGGGGGAGACCCAGTACTTC. The chain joins TRBV3-1 (or the pseudogene TRBV3-2) to TRBJ2-5; 10 nucleotides line up with TRBD2. From germline, CDR1 is LGHDT and CDR2 YNNKEL (reference sequence). There are 15 residues in the CDR3. The V and J ends lost 1 base and 5 bases, in that order; junction bases with no gene match: 4.

The V gene is TRBV30, the J gene TRBJ1-4; TRBD1 agrees at 10 bases. The germline gives CDR1 GTSNPN, CDR2 SVGIG (reference sequence). Losses at the gene ends were 5 bases for V and 7 bases for J; bases not matched to a gene: 4. The CDR3 consists of 13 residues. CDR3: CAWGQGGREKLFF. CDR3 nucleotides: TGTGCCTGGGGACAGGGGGGACGTGAAAAACTGTTTTTT.

The chain links TRBV28 to TRBJ1-5; D remains ambiguous. Germline CDR1 is MDHEN and CDR2 is SYDVKM. V was trimmed by 6 bases and J by 1 base, leaving 16 bases between them. This CDR3 region has 16 residues. The CDR3 spells CASSPTGFRSNQPQHF. In DNA, the CDR3 is TGTGCCAGCAGCCCGACGGGGTTTAGGAGCAATCAGCCCCAGCATTTT.

The DNA for the CDR3 is TGTGCCAGCAGCTTAGCCGGGAATAATCAGCCCCAGCATTTT. Translating gives CASSLAGNNQPQHF. The rearrangement joins TRBV7-2 to TRBJ1-5; D gene uncertain. Germline CDR1 SGHTA, CDR2 FQGNSA. This CDR3 is built from 14 residues. With 0 bases removed from V and 4 bases from J, the gap between germline ends came to 7 bases.

This rearrangement joins TRBV6-1 to TRBJ2-2, with a tentative D call TRBD2 (5 bases). Trimming shortened V by 2 bases and J by 7 bases, and 8 bases separated the two germline ends. CDR3 size: 13 residues. The germline V gene has CDR1 MNHNS and CDR2 SASEGT. CDR3 sequence (DNA): TGTGCCAGCAGTGAAAAACTAGTCGGGGAGCTGTTTTTT. Translating it yields CASSEKLVGELFF.

The chain is built from TRBV2 and TRBJ1-2; D uncertain. Deletions cut 1 base from V and 3 bases from J, with 6 bases between. Germline-derived CDR1 and CDR2 are SNHLY and FYNNEI. This CDR3 comprises 13 residues. The CDR3 sequence is CASSEGSDYGYTF. In DNA, the CDR3 is TGTGCCAGCAGTGAAGGATCAGACTATGGCTACACCTTC.

The chain recombines TRBV6-5 with TRBJ1-1; no reliable D call. Between the trimmed V and J ends, which lost 0 bases and 4 bases, there was a span of 9 bases. The length of the CDR3 is 14 residues. Germline CDR1 MNHEY, CDR2 SVGAGI. The chain's CDR3 is CASSYSTQATEAFF. For the CDR3, the DNA is TGTGCCAGCAGTTACTCTACCCAAGCCACTGAAGCTTTCTTT.

The J gene is TRBJ1-2, the V gene TRBV5-1, with 8 bases aligning to TRBD1. The CDR3 is made up of 14 amino acids. V lost 4 bases to trimming and J lost 5 bases; unmatched junction nucleotides: 7. CDR1 and CDR2 from the germline V gene are SGHRS and YFSETQ. CDR3: CASSPGTGPYGYTF. The CDR3 DNA is TGCGCCAGCAGCCCCGGGACAGGACCTTATGGCTACACCTTC.

The chain couples TRBV10-1 to TRBJ2-2; TRBD2 aligns across 8 bases. The J segment lost 5 bases and the V segment lost 6 bases, leaving 11 bases of the junction unmatched. The germline CDR1 and CDR2 sequences are WNHNN and SYGVQD (reference sequence). CDR3 size: 16 residues. CDR3 DNA sequence: TGCGCCAGCAGACCTGGGGCGGGAGGTGGAACCGGGGAGCTGTTTTTT. Translated, it gives CASRPGAGGGTGELFF.

This clone was seen once. The rearrangement uses TRBV5-1 and TRBJ1-1, with a weak D call TRBD1 (5 bases). V lost 0 bases and J lost 4, with 13 bases in between. Germline lookup yields CDR1 SGHRS and CDR2 YFSETQ. The CDR3 has 15 residues. CDR3 residues: CASSLDRTRSTEAFF. The CDR3 bases are TGCGCCAGCAGCTTGGACAGGACCAGAAGCACTGAAGCTTTCTTT.

J is TRBJ1-5 and V is TRBV6-5, with TRBD1 matching over 7 bases. Trimming at V came to 8 bases and at J to 6 bases, leaving 7 bases not matched to a gene. Germline CDR1 is MNHEY and CDR2 is SVGAGI. The CDR3 contains 13 residues. As DNA, the CDR3 is TGTGCCAGCGTTGGACAGGCGCGTCAGCCCCAGCATTTT. Translating gives CASVGQARQPQHF.

V usage is TRBV7-9 and J usage is TRBJ2-5, with D maybe TRBD2 (5 bases). The V end lost 7 bases, the J end lost 5 bases, and 17 bases lay between the germline ends. Per germline, CDR1 SEHNR and CDR2 FQNEAQ (reference sequence). The CDR3 has 14 residues. The CDR3 DNA reads as TGTGCCAGCACCAAAGGACGGGGTCAGGAGACCCAGTACTTC. Translation gives CASTKGRGQETQYF.

DNA for the CDR3: TGTGCCAGTAGCGTCGGGACAGGGTCGGTCACTGAAGCTTTCTTT. Encoded protein: CASSVGTGSVTEAFF. The rearrangement joins TRBV19 to TRBJ1-1, with 9 bases lining up with TRBD1. This CDR3 spans 15 amino acids. Germline V CDR1 and CDR2: LNHDA, SQIVND (reference sequence). The junction had 9 bases not matched to a gene; V was cut back by 6 bases and J by 4 bases.

The chain has TRBV6-5 and TRBJ1-2, with D hard to call. The V and J ends lost 0 bases and 4 bases respectively, with 6 bases between them. There are 13 residues in the CDR3. The germline gives CDR1 MNHEY, CDR2 SVGAGI. Written as DNA, the CDR3 is TGTGCCAGCAGTTACTCAGGAGTCTATGGCTACACCTTC. As protein: CASSYSGVYGYTF.